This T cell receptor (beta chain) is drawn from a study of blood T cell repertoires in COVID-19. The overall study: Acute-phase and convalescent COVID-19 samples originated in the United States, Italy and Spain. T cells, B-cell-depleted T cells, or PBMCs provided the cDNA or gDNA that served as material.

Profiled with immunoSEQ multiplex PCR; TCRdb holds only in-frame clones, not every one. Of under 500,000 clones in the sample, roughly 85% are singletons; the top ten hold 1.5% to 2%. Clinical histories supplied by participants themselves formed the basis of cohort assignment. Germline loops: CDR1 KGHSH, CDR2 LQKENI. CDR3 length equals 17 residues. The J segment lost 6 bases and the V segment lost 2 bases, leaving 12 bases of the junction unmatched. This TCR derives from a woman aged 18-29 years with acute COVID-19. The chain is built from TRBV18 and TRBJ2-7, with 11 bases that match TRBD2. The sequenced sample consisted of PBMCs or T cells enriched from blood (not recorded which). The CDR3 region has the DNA TGTGCCAGCTCACCAAGGGCTAGCGGGAGGACCGTGGGCGAGCAGTACTTC. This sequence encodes CASSPRASGRTVGEQYF.